Each of the 28 T cell receptor beta chains below was sequenced from the same sample in a study of identical twins. TCRdb reprocessed the 5' RACE reads with MiXCR, giving one entry per CDR3 protein. Of about 210,000 distinct CDR3 sequences in the sample, over 8% were seen once. Sequencing used memory (CD45RO+) T cells sorted from blood. These TCRs come from a woman aged 18-29 years in good health.

The rearrangement joins TRBV20-1 to TRBJ2-5; possibly TRBD2 for D (5 bases). The germline gives CDR1 DFQATT, CDR2 SNEGSKA (reference sequence). Trimming pared 3 bases from V and 7 bases from J, leaving 18 bases between. The CDR3 is 14 amino acids. The DNA for the CDR3 is TGCAGTGCTAGGGAAGACCTAGGACGGGGGACCCAGTACTTC. The encoded protein is CSAREDLGRGTQYF.

This chain joins TRBV27 and TRBJ2-1, with 8 positions matching TRBD2. The V gene end was trimmed by 5 bases and the J gene end by 2 bases; junction bases not matched to a gene: 8. The CDR3 loop spans 16 amino acids. CDR1 is MNHEY, CDR2 SMNVEV, per germline (reference sequence). The CDR3: CASSGQAGATYNEQFF. CDR3 in DNA: TGTGCCAGCAGTGGCCAAGCGGGAGCAACCTACAATGAGCAGTTCTTC.

V and J are TRBV6-2 or TRBV6-3 and TRBJ2-5; 15 nucleotides agree with TRBD2. CDR1 is MNHEY, CDR2 SVGEGT, per germline. CDR3 size: 16 residues. Trimming at V came to 6 bases and at J to 2 bases, leaving 4 bases not matched to a gene. The CDR3 DNA follows: TGTGCCAGCAGATCCGGGACTAGCGGGGGGCAAGAGACCCAGTACTTC. This translates into CASRSGTSGGQETQYF.

V and J are TRBV20-1 and TRBJ1-4; D is possibly TRBD1 (6 bases). V was trimmed by 0 bases and J by 10 bases, leaving 15 bases between them. Germline-derived CDR1 and CDR2 are DFQATT and SNEGSKA (reference sequence). CDR3 length: 14 amino acids. DNA for the CDR3: TGCAGTGCTAGAGAAGGGGGGGCAGCTGGAAAACTGTTTTTT. Its translation is CSAREGGAAGKLFF.

This clonotype was counted a few times. The chain employs TRBV6-5 and TRBJ2-7, with D uncertain. V gave up 2 bases and J gave up 0 bases, with 8 bases separating them. Germline V gene sequence: CDR1 MNHEY, CDR2 SVGAGI. The CDR3 extends over 14 amino acids. CDR3 protein: CASSYRSPSYEQYF. The CDR3 DNA reads as TGTGCCAGCAGTTACCGGTCGCCCTCCTACGAGCAGTACTTC.

This clonotype appeared a few times. The chain has TRBV11-2 and TRBJ2-3, with 7 bases lining up with TRBD1. The CDR3 totals 12 residues. Germline assignment: CDR1 SGHAT and CDR2 FQNNGV. After removal of 4 bases from V and 6 bases from J, the junction contained 1 base not matched to a gene. CDR3 region: CASSSDRDTQYF. DNA of the CDR3: TGTGCCAGCAGCTCGGACAGGGATACGCAGTATTTT.

CDR3 protein: CASSLTGGYLETQYF. In nucleotides, the CDR3 is TGCGCCAGCAGCTTAACAGGGGGCTATCTGGAGACCCAGTACTTC. This sequence joins TRBV5-1 and TRBJ2-5, with 9 bases fitting TRBD1. Trimming took 2 bases from V and 5 from J; bases not matched to a gene: 7. The CDR3 covers 15 residues. Germline V gives CDR1 SGHRS, CDR2 YFSETQ.

This clonotype was detected many times. The genes are TRBV4-1 and TRBJ2-3; TRBD2 is a possible D gene (6 bases). The CDR3 covers 15 residues. Trimming cost V 0 bases and J 5 bases, with 12 bases left between them. The germline CDR1 and CDR2 sequences are MGHRA and YSYEKL. CDR3 protein: CASSQDWRAGDTQYF. The CDR3 DNA sequence: TGCGCCAGCAGCCAAGATTGGAGGGCGGGAGATACGCAGTATTTT.

There are a few counts of this clonotype. The chain joins TRBV20-1 to TRBJ2-3, with 14 bases identical to TRBD2. Trimming at V came to 5 bases and at J to 11 bases, leaving 6 bases not matched to a gene. Germline V gene sequence: CDR1 DFQATT, CDR2 SNEGSKA (reference sequence). The CDR3 contains 13 residues. The CDR3 DNA reads TGCAGTGCTCCCGGGACTAGCGGGAGATTGCAGTATTTT. Protein sequence: CSAPGTSGRLQYF.

This clonotype was observed a few times. The rearrangement links TRBV7-9 to TRBJ1-6, with 7 bases fitting TRBD1. The length of the CDR3 is 16 residues. The V segment lost 4 bases and the J segment 5 bases; nucleotides outside the gene matches: 8. From germline, CDR1 is SEHNR and CDR2 FQNEAQ (reference sequence). CDR3 bases: TGTGCCAGCAGCTGGGGGACAGACGGAAATAATTCACCCCTCCACTTT. Its protein is CASSWGTDGNNSPLHF.

This clonotype was seen a single time. The chain uses TRBV6-2 or TRBV6-3 and TRBJ2-1; 12 nucleotides align to TRBD2. Trimming cost V 2 bases and J 7 bases; bases outside gene matches: 3. The CDR3 is made up of 15 amino acids. Germline assignment: CDR1 MNHEY and CDR2 SVGEGT. This chain's CDR3 is CASSYPTSGRNEQFF. As DNA, the CDR3 is TGTGCCAGCAGTTACCCCACTAGCGGGAGGAATGAGCAGTTCTTC.

This clonotype occurred once. At one end, the junction sequence differs from germline, possibly due to a read error. This chain uses TRBV7-3 with TRBJ1-2; D might be TRBD1 (6 bases). Germline lookup yields CDR1 SGHTA and CDR2 FQGTGA. The CDR3 loop spans 15 amino acids. The CDR3 is CASILGPTGSYGYTF. In nucleotides, the CDR3 is TGTGCCAGCATCTTAGGACCGACAGGATCCTATGGCTACACCTTC. The full variable domain, with the rest looked up from reference TRBV7-3 and TRBJ1-2, is GAGVSQTPSNKVTEKGKYVELRCDPISGHTALYWYRQSLGQGPEFLIYFQGTGAADDSGLPNDRFFAVRPEGSVSTLKIQRTERGDSAVYLCASILGPTGSYGYTFGSGTRLTVV.

The V gene is TRBV6-2 or TRBV6-3, the J gene TRBJ2-2, with 9 bases identical to TRBD2. The junction had 2 bases not matched to a gene; V was cut back by 8 bases and J by 4 bases. Germline assignment: CDR1 MNHEY and CDR2 SVGEGT. The CDR3 totals 13 residues. The CDR3 bases are TGTGCCAGCCGTAGCGGGAGCACCGGGGAGCTGTTTTTT. It yields the protein CASRSGSTGELFF.

This sequence joins TRBV5-1 and TRBJ2-5, with 12 bases that match TRBD2. Germline-derived CDR1 and CDR2 are SGHRS and YFSETQ. The V and J ends lost 3 bases and 8 bases, in that order; junction bases with no gene match: 8. CDR3 size: 15 residues. CDR3 protein: CASSSGTSGRVTQYF. The CDR3 DNA reads TGCGCCAGCAGCTCCGGGACTAGCGGGCGGGTAACCCAGTACTTC.

This clonotype was detected many times. The chain couples TRBV20-1 to TRBJ2-1; 11 bases fit TRBD2. Per the germline V gene, CDR1 is DFQATT and CDR2 is SNEGSKA (reference sequence). The trim removed 4 bases at V and 7 bases at J, leaving 15 bases unmatched. This CDR3 spans 17 amino acids. CDR3 residues: CSAKPPPTSGTWNEQFF. CDR3 bases: TGCAGTGCTAAACCCCCACCGACTAGCGGGACGTGGAATGAGCAGTTCTTC.

With regard to this clonotype: The junction differs from germline at one of its ends, possibly a read error. The CDR3 nucleotides are TGCAGTGCTAGACGTCCGGGACTAGGCTCCCACGAGCAGTACTTC. Protein: CSARRPGLGSHEQYF. The V call is TRBV20-1, the J call TRBJ2-7; TRBD2 matches at 8 bases. Germline V CDR1 and CDR2: DFQATT, SNEGSKA (reference sequence). There are 15 residues in the CDR3.

J is TRBJ1-2 and V is TRBV5-6; D gene unclear. CDR3 length equals 11 residues. V lost 4 bases, J lost 5 bases, and 6 bases lay in between. CDR1 and CDR2 (germline): SGHDT, YYEEEE. This CDR3 reads CASSTEYGYTF. The CDR3 nucleotides read TGTGCCAGCAGCACAGAATATGGCTACACCTTC.

There are a few counts of this clonotype. The chain recombines TRBV24-1 with TRBJ2-2; D ambiguous. V was pared by 10 bases and J by 6 bases, with 8 bases between. Germline V gene data show CDR1 as KGHDR and CDR2 as SFDVKD. The CDR3 loop spans 11 amino acids. Here the CDR3 reads CATDPPGELFF. Written as DNA, the CDR3 is TGTGCCACTGACCCTCCCGGGGAGCTGTTTTTT.

V is TRBV4-2 and J is TRBJ2-1; the D is unclear. Germline CDR1 is LGHNA and CDR2 is YNFKEQ. Between the trimmed V and J ends, which lost 0 bases and 7 bases, there was a span of 13 bases. This CDR3 spans 15 amino acids. CDR3 DNA: TGTGCCAGCAGCCAAGATACGGGCTCGCGGAATGAGCAGTTCTTC. Translation gives CASSQDTGSRNEQFF.

This clonotype was picked up a small number of times. This chain joins TRBV12-3 or TRBV12-4 and TRBJ2-7; 7 bases match TRBD2. This CDR3 has 17 residues. The J segment lost 0 bases and the V segment lost 3 bases, leaving 11 bases of the junction unmatched. For the CDR3, the DNA is TGTGCCAGCAGTTTTCCCTCTCGCGGGAGCCACTCCTACGAGCAGTACTTC. It translates to CASSFPSRGSHSYEQYF.

This chain uses TRBV7-8 with TRBJ1-2, with 9 bases aligning to TRBD1. The CDR3 loop spans 14 amino acids. Trimming cost V 1 base and J 8 bases; bases outside gene matches: 5. In germline, CDR1 is SGHVS, CDR2 FQNEAQ. The CDR3 coding sequence is TGTGCCAGCAGCTTAGTTGGACAGGGGTACGGCTACACCTTC. Encoded protein: CASSLVGQGYGYTF.

This clonotype was observed many times. The V and J genes are TRBV29-1 and TRBJ1-5, with TRBD1 matching over 8 bases. Per germline, CDR1 SQVTM and CDR2 ANQGSEA. The CDR3 covers 12 residues. V shed 6 bases and J 4 bases; nucleotides not matched to a gene: 2. The CDR3 nucleotides read TGCAGCGTCGGACAGGGTAATCAGCCCCAGCATTTT. It translates to CSVGQGNQPQHF. Based on the CDR3 plus reference TRBV29-1 and TRBJ1-5, the full variable domain is SAVISQKPSRDICQRGTSLTIQCQVDSQVTMMFWYRQQPGQSLTLIATANQGSEATYESGFVIDKFPISRPNLTFSTLTVSNMSPEDSSIYLCSVGQGNQPQHFGDGTRLSIL.

This clonotype has only a few counts. V is TRBV9 and J is TRBJ2-2; possibly TRBD2 for D (5 bases). The CDR3 runs to 15 residues. Trimming took off 3 bases at V and 6 bases at J, with 15 bases between the two ends. Germline CDR1 is SGDLS and CDR2 is YYNGEE. The DNA of the CDR3 is TGTGCCAGCAGCGGATGGGCTAGCCGAGCCGGGGAGCTGTTTTTT. It is translated as CASSGWASRAGELFF.

This clonotype was seen a handful of times. The chain joins TRBV11-3 to TRBJ2-1, with no clear D. Germline V gene lookup returns CDR1 SGHNT and CDR2 YENEEA. The CDR3 contains 12 residues. The germline V and J ends were trimmed by 0 bases and 12 bases, with 9 bases remaining between them. The CDR3, as DNA: TGTGCCAGCAGCTTAGATCGAGTAGTGCAGTTCTTC. This encodes CASSLDRVVQFF.

This clonotype has only a few counts. The chain carries TRBV7-2 and TRBJ2-5, with 7 nucleotides matching TRBD1. This CDR3 is built from 14 residues. Germline-derived CDR1 and CDR2 are SGHTA and FQGNSA. Losses at the gene ends were 6 bases for V and 0 bases for J; bases not matched to a gene: 4. This chain's CDR3 is CASSLTGYQETQYF. CDR3 nucleotides: TGTGCCAGCAGTCTGACAGGGTACCAAGAGACCCAGTACTTC.

The rearrangement joins TRBV18 to TRBJ2-7; no definite D call. V was pared by 1 base and J by 5 bases, with 15 bases between. Germline CDR1 reads KGHSH; CDR2 reads LQKENI. This CDR3 has 15 residues. The DNA for the CDR3 is TGTGCCAGCTCACCACGGGGAATGTCAGGAAACGAGCAGTACTTC. Amino acids: CASSPRGMSGNEQYF. Looking up the rest from reference TRBV18 and TRBJ2-7 gives the full variable domain: NAGVMQNPRHLVRRRGQEARLRCSPMKGHSHVYWYRQLPEEGLKFMVYLQKENIIDESGMPKERFSAEFPKEGPSILRIQQVVRGDSAAYFCASSPRGMSGNEQYFGPGTRLTVT.

The chain carries TRBV9 and TRBJ1-2; TRBD1 is a possible D gene (5 bases). The CDR3 spans 14 residues. The V gene's germline CDR1 is SGDLS and CDR2 YYNGEE. Deletions cut 2 bases from V and 8 bases from J, with 16 bases between. In nucleotides, the CDR3 is TGTGCCAGCAGCGTCCACACAGGATCCTCGGGCTACACCTTC. Residues: CASSVHTGSSGYTF.

This clonotype came up a few times. The V gene is TRBV10-3, the J gene TRBJ2-1; 9 bases are a match to TRBD2. This CDR3 is built from 13 residues. Germline-derived CDR1 and CDR2 are ENHRY and SYGVKD. Trimming at V came to 10 bases and at J to 8 bases, leaving 9 bases not matched to a gene. The CDR3 protein is CATVSGSEDEQFF. The CDR3 DNA reads TGTGCCACCGTTAGCGGGAGTGAGGATGAGCAGTTCTTC.